This TCR beta chain was recovered during a study of T cell responses to AZD1222 COVID-19 vaccine (dated by TCRdb to the early 2020s). Regarding the complete study: TCR sequencing was performed for 230 to 250 trial participants, of whom about 200 were given two doses of AZD1222 and some 26 were given two doses of MenACWY control vaccine. Trial participants were enrolled by age into 18-55, 56-69 and 70-plus year subgroups, with around 150, 28 and 57 TCR-sequenced participants respectively. On the study overall, not on this receptor specifically: Participants were mostly white British and included more females than males, and it was suggested by the authors that clonal diversity may have been underestimated. Because no samples from the day 14 peak response were available, repertoires could be characterized only after the peak T cell response. Reportedly, almost half of the unique spike-specific TCRs recognized epitopes lying outside the regions that are mutated in the B.1.351 and B.1.1.7 variants. The 56-69-year group was small, and its depth increase did not reach significance, likely because of low power. Vaccine-associated CD4 TCRs spanned the whole spike protein, with dominant responses in regions 160-218 and 743-854. Only five to seven AZD1222 recipients were SARS-CoV-2 seropositive at baseline, limiting conclusions about previously exposed vaccinees. After two AZD1222 doses, both the breadth and the depth of spike-specific TCRs were significantly higher than at day 0 and than in MenACWY recipients.

The time point label, read with the paper, signifies: about 28 days (+/-7) after the second vaccine dose. AZD1222 recipients given second doses at about 4 weeks or at about 12 weeks were pooled, since spike-specific TCR depth and breadth were not found to differ between the two schedules. The vaccinee samples were drawn from two UK trials, COV001 and COV002, one of which was a single-blind randomized controlled phase 2/3 trial testing AZD1222 (ChAdOx1 nCoV-19) in healthy adults. For TCRbeta chain sequencing, PBMC samples were collected from trial participants at day 0 and at day 28 after the second dose. The CDR3 regions of human TCRbeta chains were analyzed by immunosequencing. The study's processing was this. TCRs in the repertoires were compared against a reference library of SARS-CoV-2-specific TCRs that had been generated with the MIRA antigen-specificity platform. Breadth was defined as the fraction of unique TCRs that were SARS-CoV-2-associated, and depth was defined as the fraction of total T cells that were SARS-CoV-2-associated. Using the MIRA data, every spike-specific TCR was mapped to the spike region that the TCR reacted to and assigned to either a CD4 or a CD8 class. Log10-transformed breadth and depth values were compared by one-way ANOVA with Sidak's multiple comparisons tests. TCRdb stores this immuneACCESS table with in-frame sequences only. Part of the clones is absent; in the studies checked, under half of the shortfall reflects unresolved V genes, and no reason is known for the rest. V and J calls and clone size follow that table, whereas D and trimming were derived from the DNA. Here the sample has 45,000 or so clones; about 90% occur a single time. The ten largest clones represent over 30% of the sample.

Comments on this clone: Its target antigen remains unknown. Qualities for individual bases were not recorded, and no much larger clone is one base off.

The sequence came from an adult who received the AZD1222 COVID-19 vaccine. Sequenced material: peripheral blood, taken 28 days after the second AZD1222 dose.

The nucleotide sequence is given as TGTGCCATCAGTGACAGGGACAATGAGCAGTTCTTC. It is translated as CAISDRDNEQFF. Recombination linked TRBV10-3 to TRBJ2-1; matching of 5 bases hints at TRBD1 as the D gene. Inclusive of the bounding cysteine and phenylalanine, the CDR3 is 12 residues long. Solely the CDR3 DNA is kept, with 36 bases framed from the first base. The V and J ends are trimmed by 3 bases and 5 bases, leaving 5 bases between them. As encoded in the germline V gene, CDR1 is ENHRY while CDR2 is SYGVKD.